This TCR beta chain was sequenced during a study of T cell responses to AZD1222 COVID-19 vaccine. V was cut by 3 bases and J by 5 bases, with 19 bases left in between. The V gene's germline CDR1 is KGHSH and CDR2 LQKENI. This CDR3 is 16 amino acids long. Data came from immunoSEQ multiplex PCR; TCRdb stores just in-frame clones and leaves some out. The table lists over 120,000 clones, around 89% of them singletons, with 1.6% in the top ten. The chain recombines TRBV18 with TRBJ1-1; D may be TRBD1 (6 bases). The receptor was derived from an adult in good health. The sample consisted of peripheral blood, taken on day 0 of AZD1222 vaccination. This chain's CDR3 is CASSPPEQGWDTEAFF. CDR3 nucleotides: TGTGCCAGCTCACCGCCCGAACAGGGTTGGGATACTGAAGCTTTCTTT.